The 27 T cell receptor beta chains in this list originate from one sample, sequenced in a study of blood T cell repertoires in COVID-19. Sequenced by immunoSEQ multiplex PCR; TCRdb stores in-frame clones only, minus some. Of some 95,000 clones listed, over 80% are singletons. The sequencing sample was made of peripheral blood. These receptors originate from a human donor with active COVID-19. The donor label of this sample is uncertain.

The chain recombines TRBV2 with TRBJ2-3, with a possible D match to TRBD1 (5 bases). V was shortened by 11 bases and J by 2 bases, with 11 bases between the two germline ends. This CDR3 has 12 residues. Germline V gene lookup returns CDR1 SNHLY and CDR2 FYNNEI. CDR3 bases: TGTGCCGGTACAGGTTACACAGATACGCAGTATTTT. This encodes CAGTGYTDTQYF.

CDR3 sequence: CASSQDPEGKRRGWLNEQYF. The CDR3 region has the DNA TGCGCCAGCAGCCAAGATCCGGAGGGGAAACGCCGAGGCTGGTTAAACGAGCAGTACTTC. The J gene is TRBJ2-7, the V gene TRBV4-1; a weak D match, TRBD2 (6 bases). V was pared by 0 bases and J by 5 bases, with 29 bases between. Germline values: CDR1 MGHRA, CDR2 YSYEKL. The CDR3 runs to 20 residues.

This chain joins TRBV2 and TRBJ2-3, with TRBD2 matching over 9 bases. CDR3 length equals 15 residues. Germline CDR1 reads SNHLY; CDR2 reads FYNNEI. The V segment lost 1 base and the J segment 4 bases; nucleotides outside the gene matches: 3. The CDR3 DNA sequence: TGTGCCAGCAGTGAAGTGCGGGGGGGACCAGATACGCAGTATTTT. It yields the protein CASSEVRGGPDTQYF. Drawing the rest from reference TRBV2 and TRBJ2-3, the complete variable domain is EPEVTQTPSHQVTQMGQEVILRCVPISNHLYFYWYRQILGQKVEFLVSFYNNEISEKSEIFDDQFSVERPDGSNFTLKIRSTKLEDSAMYFCASSEVRGGPDTQYFGPGTRLTVL.

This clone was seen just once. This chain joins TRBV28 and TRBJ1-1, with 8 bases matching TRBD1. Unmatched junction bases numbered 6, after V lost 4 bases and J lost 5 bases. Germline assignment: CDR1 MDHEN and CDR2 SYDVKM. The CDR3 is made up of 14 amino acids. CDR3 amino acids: CASSSVRQGTEAFF. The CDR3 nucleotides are TGTGCCAGCAGTTCCGTTCGACAGGGGACTGAAGCTTTCTTT. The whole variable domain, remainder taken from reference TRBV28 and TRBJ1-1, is DVKVTQSSRYLVKRTGEKVFLECVQDMDHENMFWYRQDPGLGLRLIYFSYDVKMKEKGDIPEGYSVSREKKERFSLILESASTNQTSMYLCASSSVRQGTEAFFGQGTRLTVV.

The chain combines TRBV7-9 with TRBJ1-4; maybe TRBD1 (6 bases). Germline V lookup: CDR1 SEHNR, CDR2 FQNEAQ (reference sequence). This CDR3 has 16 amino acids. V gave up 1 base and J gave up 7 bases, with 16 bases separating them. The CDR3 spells CASSLVAGASTEKLFF. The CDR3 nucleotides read TGTGCCAGCAGCTTAGTTGCAGGGGCTTCGACTGAAAAACTGTTTTTT.

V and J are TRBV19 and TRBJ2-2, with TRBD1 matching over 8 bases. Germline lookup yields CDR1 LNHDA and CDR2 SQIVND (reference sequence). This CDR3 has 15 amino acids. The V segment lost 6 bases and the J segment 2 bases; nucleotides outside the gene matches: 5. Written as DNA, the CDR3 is TGTGCCAGTAGAGGACAGGGCTACAACACCGGGGAGCTGTTTTTT. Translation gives CASRGQGYNTGELFF. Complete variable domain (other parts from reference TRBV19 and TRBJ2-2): DGGITQSPKYLFRKEGQNVTLSCEQNLNHDAMYWYRQDPGQGLRLIYYSQIVNDFQKGDIAEGYSVSREKKESFPLTVTSAQKNPTAFYLCASRGQGYNTGELFFGEGSRLTVL.

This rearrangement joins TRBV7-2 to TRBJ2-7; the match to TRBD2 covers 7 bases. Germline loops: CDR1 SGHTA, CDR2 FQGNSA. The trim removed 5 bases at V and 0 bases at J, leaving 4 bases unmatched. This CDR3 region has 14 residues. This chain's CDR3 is CASSRGGTSYEQYF. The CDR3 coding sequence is TGTGCCAGCAGCCGCGGGGGAACCTCCTACGAGCAGTACTTC. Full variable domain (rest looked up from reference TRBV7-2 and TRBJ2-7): GAGVSQSPSNKVTEKGKDVELRCDPISGHTALYWYRQSLGQGLEFLIYFQGNSAPDKSGLPSDRFSAERTGGSVSTLTIQRTQQEDSAVYLCASSRGGTSYEQYFGPGTRLTVT.

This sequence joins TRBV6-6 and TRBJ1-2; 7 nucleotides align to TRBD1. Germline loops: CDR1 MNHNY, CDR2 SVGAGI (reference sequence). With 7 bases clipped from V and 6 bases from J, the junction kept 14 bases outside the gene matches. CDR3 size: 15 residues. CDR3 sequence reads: CASTLGQDIGNGYTF. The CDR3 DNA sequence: TGTGCCAGCACGCTAGGACAGGACATTGGAAATGGCTACACCTTC.

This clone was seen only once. The CDR3 region has the DNA TGTGCCAGCAGCTTAGTAGGCAGCGACTATGGCTACACCTTC. The encoded protein is CASSLVGSDYGYTF. V and J are TRBV11-1 and TRBJ1-2; D is ambiguous. The CDR3 loop spans 14 amino acids. V dropped 1 base and J dropped 3 bases, with 9 bases sitting between them. CDR1 is SGHAT and CDR2 is FQDESV in the germline V gene (reference sequence).

CDR3 protein: CASSLGTVQETQYF. Here the CDR3 DNA reads TGTGCCAGCAGCTTAGGGACAGTACAAGAGACCCAGTACTTC. This chain joins TRBV7-8 and TRBJ2-5; tentative D call: TRBD1 (6 bases). The CDR3 runs to 14 residues. Trimming took off 1 base at V and 2 bases at J, with 8 bases between the two ends. CDR1 and CDR2 from the germline V gene are SGHVS and FQNEAQ. The whole variable domain, filled in from reference TRBV7-8 and TRBJ2-5, reads GAGVSQSPRYKVAKRGQDVALRCDPISGHVSLFWYQQALGQGPEFLTYFQNEAQLDKSGLPSDRFFAERPEGSVSTLKIQRTQQEDSAVYLCASSLGTVQETQYFGPGTRLLVL.

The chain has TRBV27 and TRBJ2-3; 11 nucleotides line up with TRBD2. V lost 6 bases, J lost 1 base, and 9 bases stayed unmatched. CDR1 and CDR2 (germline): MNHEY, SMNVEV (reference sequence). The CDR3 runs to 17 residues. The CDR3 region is CASRRTTSGGRTDTQYF. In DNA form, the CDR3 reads TGTGCCAGCAGACGGACTACTAGCGGGGGACGCACAGATACGCAGTATTTT.

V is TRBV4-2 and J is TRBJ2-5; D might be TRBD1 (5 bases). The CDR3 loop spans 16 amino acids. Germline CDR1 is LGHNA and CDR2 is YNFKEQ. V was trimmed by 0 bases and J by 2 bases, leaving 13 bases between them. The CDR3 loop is CASSQEAGPRQETQYF. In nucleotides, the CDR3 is TGTGCCAGCAGCCAAGAGGCAGGGCCAAGGCAAGAGACCCAGTACTTC.

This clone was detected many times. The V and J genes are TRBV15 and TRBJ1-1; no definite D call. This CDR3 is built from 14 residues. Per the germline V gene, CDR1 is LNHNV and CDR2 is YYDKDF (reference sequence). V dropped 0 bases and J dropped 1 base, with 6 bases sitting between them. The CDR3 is CATSREEWNTEAFF. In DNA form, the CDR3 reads TGTGCCACCAGCAGAGAGGAGTGGAACACTGAAGCTTTCTTT.

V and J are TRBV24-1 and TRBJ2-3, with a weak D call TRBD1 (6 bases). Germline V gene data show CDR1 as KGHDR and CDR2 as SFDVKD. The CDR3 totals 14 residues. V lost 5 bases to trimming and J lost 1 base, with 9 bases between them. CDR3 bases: TGTGCCACCAGTGCCAGGGGCGGCACAGATACGCAGTATTTT. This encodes CATSARGGTDTQYF.

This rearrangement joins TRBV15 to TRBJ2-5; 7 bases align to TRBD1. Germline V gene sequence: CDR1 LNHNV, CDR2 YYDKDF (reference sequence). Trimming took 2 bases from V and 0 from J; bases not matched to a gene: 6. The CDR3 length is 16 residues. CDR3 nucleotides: TGTGCCACCAGCAGACGAACAGGGGCGTACCAAGAGACCCAGTACTTC. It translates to CATSRRTGAYQETQYF. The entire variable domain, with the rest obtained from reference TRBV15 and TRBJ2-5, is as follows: DAMVIQNPRYQVTQFGKPVTLSCSQTLNHNVMYWYQQKSSQAPKLLFHYYDKDFNNEADTPDNFQSRRPNTSFCFLDIRSPGLGDTAMYLCATSRRTGAYQETQYFGPGTRLLVL.

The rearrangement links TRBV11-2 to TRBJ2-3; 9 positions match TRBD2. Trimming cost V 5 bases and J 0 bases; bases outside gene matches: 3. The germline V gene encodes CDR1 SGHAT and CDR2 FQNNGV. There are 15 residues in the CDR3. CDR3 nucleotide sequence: TGTGCCAGCAGCGGTAGCGGGGGTAGCACAGATACGCAGTATTTT. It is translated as CASSGSGGSTDTQYF.

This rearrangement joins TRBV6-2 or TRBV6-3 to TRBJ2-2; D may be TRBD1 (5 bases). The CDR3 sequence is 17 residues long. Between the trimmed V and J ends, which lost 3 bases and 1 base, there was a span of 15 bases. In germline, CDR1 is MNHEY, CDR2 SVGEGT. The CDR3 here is CASSYGVQTENTGELFF. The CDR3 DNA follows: TGTGCCAGCAGTTATGGGGTCCAGACAGAGAACACCGGGGAGCTGTTTTTT.

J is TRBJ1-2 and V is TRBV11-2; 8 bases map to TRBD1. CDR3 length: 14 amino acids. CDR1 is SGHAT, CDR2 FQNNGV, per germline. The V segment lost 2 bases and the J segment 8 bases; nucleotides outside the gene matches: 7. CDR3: CASSLQGAHRGYTF. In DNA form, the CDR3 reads TGTGCCAGCAGCTTACAGGGGGCGCATCGGGGCTACACCTTC.

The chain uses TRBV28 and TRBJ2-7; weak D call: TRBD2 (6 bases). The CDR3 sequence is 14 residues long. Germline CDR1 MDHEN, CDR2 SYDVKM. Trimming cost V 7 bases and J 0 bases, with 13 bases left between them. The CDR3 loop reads CASTPGRDSYEQYF. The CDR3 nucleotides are TGTGCCAGCACCCCGGGGCGGGACTCCTACGAGCAGTACTTC. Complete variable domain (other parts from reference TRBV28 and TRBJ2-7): DVKVTQSSRYLVKRTGEKVFLECVQDMDHENMFWYRQDPGLGLRLIYFSYDVKMKEKGDIPEGYSVSREKKERFSLILESASTNQTSMYLCASTPGRDSYEQYFGPGTRLTVT.

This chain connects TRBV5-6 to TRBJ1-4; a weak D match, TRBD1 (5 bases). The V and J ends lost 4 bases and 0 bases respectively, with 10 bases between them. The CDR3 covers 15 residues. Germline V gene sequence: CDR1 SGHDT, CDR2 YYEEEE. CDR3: CASSNQGSTNEKLFF. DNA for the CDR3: TGTGCCAGCAGCAATCAGGGTTCAACTAATGAAAAACTGTTTTTT.

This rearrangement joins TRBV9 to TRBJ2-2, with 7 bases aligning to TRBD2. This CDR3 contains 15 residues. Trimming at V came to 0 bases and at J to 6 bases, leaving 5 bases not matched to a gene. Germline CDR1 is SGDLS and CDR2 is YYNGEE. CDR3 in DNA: TGTGCCAGCAGCGTAGCGGGGGGTAGTCCCGGGGAGCTGTTTTTT. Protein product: CASSVAGGSPGELFF.

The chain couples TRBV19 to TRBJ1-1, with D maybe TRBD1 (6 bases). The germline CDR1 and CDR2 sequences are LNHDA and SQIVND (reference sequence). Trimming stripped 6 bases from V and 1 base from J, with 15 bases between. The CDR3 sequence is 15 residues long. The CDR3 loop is CASSPRGASNTEAFF. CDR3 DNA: TGTGCCAGTAGCCCCCGGGGGGCCTCGAACACTGAAGCTTTCTTT.

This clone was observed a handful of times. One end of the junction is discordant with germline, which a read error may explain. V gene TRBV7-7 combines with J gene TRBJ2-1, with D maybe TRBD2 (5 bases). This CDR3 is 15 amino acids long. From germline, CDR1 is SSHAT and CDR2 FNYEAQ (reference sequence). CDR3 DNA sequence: TGTGCTAGCAGCCCGAGGGATAGCTCCTACAATGAGCAGTTCTTC. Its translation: CASSPRDSSYNEQFF.

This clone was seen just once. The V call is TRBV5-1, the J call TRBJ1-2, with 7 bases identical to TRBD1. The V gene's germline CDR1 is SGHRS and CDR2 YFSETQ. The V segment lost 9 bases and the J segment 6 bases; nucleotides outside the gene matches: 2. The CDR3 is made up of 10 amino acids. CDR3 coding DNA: TGCGCCACTACAGGGGATGGCTACACCTTC. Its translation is CATTGDGYTF.

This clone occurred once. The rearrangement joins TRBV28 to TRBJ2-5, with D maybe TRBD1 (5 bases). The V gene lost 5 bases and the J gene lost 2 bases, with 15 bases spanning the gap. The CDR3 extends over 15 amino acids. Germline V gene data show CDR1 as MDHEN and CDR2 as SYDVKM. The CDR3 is CASSPVQGLQETQYF. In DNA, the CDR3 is TGTGCCAGCAGTCCCGTTCAGGGCTTACAAGAGACCCAGTACTTC. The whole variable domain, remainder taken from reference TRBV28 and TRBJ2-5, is DVKVTQSSRYLVKRTGEKVFLECVQDMDHENMFWYRQDPGLGLRLIYFSYDVKMKEKGDIPEGYSVSREKKERFSLILESASTNQTSMYLCASSPVQGLQETQYFGPGTRLLVL.

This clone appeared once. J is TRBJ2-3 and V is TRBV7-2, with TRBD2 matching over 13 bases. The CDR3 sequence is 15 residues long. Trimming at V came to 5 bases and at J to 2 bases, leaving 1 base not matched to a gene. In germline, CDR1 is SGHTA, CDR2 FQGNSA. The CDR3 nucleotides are TGTGCCAGCAGCGGGACTAGCGGGAACACAGATACGCAGTATTTT. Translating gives CASSGTSGNTDTQYF.

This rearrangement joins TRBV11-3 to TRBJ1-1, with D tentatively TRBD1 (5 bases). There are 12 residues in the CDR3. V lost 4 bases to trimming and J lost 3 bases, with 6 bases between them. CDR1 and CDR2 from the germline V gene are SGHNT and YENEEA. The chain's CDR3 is CASSWGDTEAFF. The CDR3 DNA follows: TGTGCCAGCAGCTGGGGGGACACTGAAGCTTTCTTT.